One sample yielded the 8 T cell receptor beta chains listed below, sequenced in a study of blood T cells in healthy people across ages (dated by TCRdb to 2013 to 2016). Receptors were amplified or captured by 5' RACE. The run used an Illumina HiSeq 2500. A second PCR of roughly 7 to 11 cycles was performed with a sample-barcoded 5' primer and a J-beta primer mix. TCRdb reprocessed the public reads (quality trimming at Q25 with fastp, clone calling with MiXCR) and kept in-frame beta chains. Entries are consolidated by CDR3 protein sequence, retaining the most common genes and DNA. This sample comprises about 680,000 distinct CDR3 sequences, 45% to 50% of them detected only once. The ten largest make up around a third of the sample. Sample: blood. The receptors were sampled from a woman aged 60-75 years in good health.

The chain uses TRBV20-1 and TRBJ1-1; possible D gene TRBD1, 6 bases. The germline V gene encodes CDR1 DFQATT and CDR2 SNEGSKA (reference sequence). This CDR3 region has 14 residues. V dropped 6 bases and J dropped 5 bases, with 19 bases sitting between them. DNA of the CDR3: TGCAGTGCCGCAGACGGGGGCAGAAGGACTGAAGCTTTCTTT. This gives the protein CSAADGGRRTEAFF.

This clonotype has more than one count but fewer than ten. The chain links TRBV4-2 to TRBJ2-1, with a tentative D call TRBD2 (5 bases). V lost 2 bases to trimming and J lost 7 bases, with 12 bases between them. Germline CDR1 LGHNA, CDR2 YNFKEQ. There are 14 residues in the CDR3. The DNA of the CDR3 is TGTGCCAGCAGCCAACAGCTAGCCCATAATGAGCAGTTCTTC. It translates to CASSQQLAHNEQFF.

The rearrangement links TRBV20-1 to TRBJ2-3; TRBD2 agrees at 14 bases. The V and J ends lost 5 bases and 3 bases, in that order; junction bases with no gene match: 10. Germline V gene data show CDR1 as DFQATT and CDR2 as SNEGSKA (reference sequence). This CDR3 region has 17 residues. The chain's CDR3 is CSADRPGLAGETDTQYF. The CDR3 bases are TGCAGTGCTGATCGACCGGGACTAGCGGGAGAGACAGATACGCAGTATTTT.

This rearrangement joins TRBV20-1 to TRBJ2-1, with 9 bases fitting TRBD1. This CDR3 has 16 amino acids. Losses at the gene ends were 3 bases for V and 4 bases for J; bases not matched to a gene: 10. Germline assignment: CDR1 DFQATT and CDR2 SNEGSKA (reference sequence). The CDR3 loop reads CSASLRDRVPYNEQFF. The CDR3 DNA is TGCAGTGCTAGCCTAAGGGACAGGGTCCCTTACAATGAGCAGTTCTTC.

The CDR3, as DNA: TGTGCCAGCAGCCCCGAGGGAAGCAACTACGAGCAGTACTTC. Translated: CASSPEGSNYEQYF. The genes are TRBV3-1 and TRBJ2-7, with D possibly TRBD2 on 5 matching bases. The germline V gene encodes CDR1 LGHDT and CDR2 YNNKEL (reference sequence). V lost 4 bases and J lost 3, with 13 bases in between. This CDR3 spans 14 amino acids.

This chain uses TRBV12-3 or TRBV12-4 with TRBJ1-6; D gene unclear. This CDR3 has 13 amino acids. Trimming left V 3 bases short and J 10 bases short, with 10 bases between. CDR3 sequence (DNA): TGTGCCAGCAGTTTCCGTTGGTACTCACCCCTCCACTTT. It is translated as CASSFRWYSPLHF.

This clonotype has a count of ten or more. The chain recombines TRBV4-3 with TRBJ2-7; TRBD2 aligns across 11 bases. The J segment lost 3 bases and the V segment lost 0 bases, leaving 4 bases of the junction unmatched. The CDR3 contains 16 residues. CDR1 LGHNA and CDR2 YSLEER come from the germline V gene. In DNA, the CDR3 is TGCGCCAGCAGCCAAGAACTAGCGGGAGCGAACTACGAGCAGTACTTC. It encodes CASSQELAGANYEQYF.

The chain is built from TRBV2 and TRBJ1-6; possibly TRBD1 for D (5 bases). V was shortened by 6 bases and J by 7 bases, with 13 bases between the two germline ends. The CDR3 extends over 14 amino acids. Germline lookup yields CDR1 SNHLY and CDR2 FYNNEI. This chain's CDR3 is CASSQGPPNSPLHF. The CDR3 region has the DNA TGTGCCAGCAGCCAGGGACCGCCAAATTCACCCCTCCACTTT.